Reported below is one TCR beta chain. This record belongs to a study of shared clonotypes between healthy human individuals. The overall study: Donors were two women and a few men aged 18 to 49.

All of the donors resided in Nashville, Tennessee, and each was a Caucasian adult. Several immunoSEQ plates held equal portions of the genomic DNA taken from each subset. The data were produced by immunoSEQ multiplex PCR, yet TCRdb's version contains in-frame clones alone and is incomplete. The data show around 510,000 clones, around 80% seen once. Germline CDR1 is GTSNPN and CDR2 is SVGIG (reference sequence). Trimming pared 0 bases from V and 3 bases from J, leaving 11 bases between. The CDR3 contains 14 residues. The TCR sequence derives from a woman aged 40 to 50 in good health. Some clones in this sample may be carry-over from other donors' samples. V and J are TRBV30 and TRBJ1-2, with a weak D call TRBD1 (5 bases). What was sequenced was PBMCs. The CDR3 sequence: CAWSVIGGYYGYTF. Written as DNA, the CDR3 is TGTGCCTGGAGTGTAATTGGGGGGTACTATGGCTACACCTTC.